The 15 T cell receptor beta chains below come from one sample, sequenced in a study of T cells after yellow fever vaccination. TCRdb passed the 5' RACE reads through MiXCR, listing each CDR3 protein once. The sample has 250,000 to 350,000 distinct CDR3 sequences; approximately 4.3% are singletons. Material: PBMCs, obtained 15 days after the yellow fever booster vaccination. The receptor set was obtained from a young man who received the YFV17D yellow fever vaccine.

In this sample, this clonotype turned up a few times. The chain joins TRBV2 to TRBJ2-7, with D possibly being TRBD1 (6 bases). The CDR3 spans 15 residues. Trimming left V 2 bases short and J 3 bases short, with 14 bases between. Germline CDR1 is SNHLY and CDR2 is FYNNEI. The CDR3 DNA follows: TGTGCCAGCAGTGAATCGGACAGTTTCCTCTACGAGCAGTACTTC. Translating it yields CASSESDSFLYEQYF. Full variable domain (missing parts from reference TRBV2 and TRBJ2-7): EPEVTQTPSHQVTQMGQEVILRCVPISNHLYFYWYRQILGQKVEFLVSFYNNEISEKSEIFDDQFSVERPDGSNFTLKIRSTKLEDSAMYFCASSESDSFLYEQYFGPGTRLTVT.

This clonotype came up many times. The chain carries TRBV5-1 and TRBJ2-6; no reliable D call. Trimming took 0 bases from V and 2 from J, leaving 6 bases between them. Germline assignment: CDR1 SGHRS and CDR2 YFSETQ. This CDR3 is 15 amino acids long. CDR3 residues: CASSLGTAGANVLTF. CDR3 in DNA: TGCGCCAGCAGCTTGGGAACGGCTGGGGCCAACGTCCTGACTTTC.

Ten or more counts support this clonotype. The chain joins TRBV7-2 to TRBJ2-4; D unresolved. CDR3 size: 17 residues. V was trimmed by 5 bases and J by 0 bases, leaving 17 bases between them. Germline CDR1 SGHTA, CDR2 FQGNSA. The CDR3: CASSGDPRRLAKNIQYF. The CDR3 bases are TGTGCCAGCAGCGGAGACCCACGGCGACTAGCCAAAAACATTCAGTACTTC.

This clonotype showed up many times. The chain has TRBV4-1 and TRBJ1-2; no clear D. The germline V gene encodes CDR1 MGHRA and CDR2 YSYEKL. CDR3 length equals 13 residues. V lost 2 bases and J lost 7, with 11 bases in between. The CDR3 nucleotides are TGCGCCAGCAGCCAAAACCCTGCTGGTGGCTACACCTTC. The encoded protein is CASSQNPAGGYTF.

Here the CDR3 reads CASSRHTGDEQYV. CDR3 coding DNA: TGTGCCAGCAGCCGCCACACAGGGGACGAGCAGTACGTC. The J gene is TRBJ2-7, the V gene TRBV3-1; 7 bases fit TRBD1. The CDR3 has 13 residues. V shed 4 bases, J shed 5 bases, and the junction held 5 bases outside the gene matches. Germline lookup yields CDR1 LGHDT and CDR2 YNNKEL (reference sequence).

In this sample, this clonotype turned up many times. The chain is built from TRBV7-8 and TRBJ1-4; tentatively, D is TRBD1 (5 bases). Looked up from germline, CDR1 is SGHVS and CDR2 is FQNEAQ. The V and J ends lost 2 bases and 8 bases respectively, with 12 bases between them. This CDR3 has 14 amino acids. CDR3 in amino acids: CASSLYRGEEKLFF. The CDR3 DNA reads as TGTGCCAGCAGCTTATACCGGGGCGAGGAAAAACTGTTTTTT.

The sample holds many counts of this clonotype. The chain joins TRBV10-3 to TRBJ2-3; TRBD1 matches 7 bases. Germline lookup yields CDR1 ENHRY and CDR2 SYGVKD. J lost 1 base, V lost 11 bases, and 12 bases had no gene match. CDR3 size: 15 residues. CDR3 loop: CAAPPNRGGTDTQYF. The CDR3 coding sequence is TGTGCCGCCCCCCCCAACAGGGGTGGCACAGATACGCAGTATTTT.

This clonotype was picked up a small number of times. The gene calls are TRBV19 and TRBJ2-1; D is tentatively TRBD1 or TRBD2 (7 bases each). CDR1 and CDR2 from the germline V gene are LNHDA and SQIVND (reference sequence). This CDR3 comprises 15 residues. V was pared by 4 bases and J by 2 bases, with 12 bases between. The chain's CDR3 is CASSKQGGAYNEQFF. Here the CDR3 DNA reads TGTGCCAGTAGTAAGCAGGGGGGGGCCTACAATGAGCAGTTCTTC.

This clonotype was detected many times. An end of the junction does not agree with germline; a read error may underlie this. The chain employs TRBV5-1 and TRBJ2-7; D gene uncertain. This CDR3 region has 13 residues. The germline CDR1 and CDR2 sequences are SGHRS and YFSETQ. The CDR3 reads CASSLRPPYERYF. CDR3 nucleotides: TGCGCCAGCAGCTTGCGTCCCCCCTACGAGCGGTACTTC.

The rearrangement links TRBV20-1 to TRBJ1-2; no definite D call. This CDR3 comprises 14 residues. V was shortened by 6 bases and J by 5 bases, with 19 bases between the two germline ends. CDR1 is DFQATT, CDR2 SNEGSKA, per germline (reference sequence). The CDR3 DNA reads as TGCAGTGCGCTTCCCCCTGGCCGCTGGTATGGCTACACCTTC. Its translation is CSALPPGRWYGYTF.

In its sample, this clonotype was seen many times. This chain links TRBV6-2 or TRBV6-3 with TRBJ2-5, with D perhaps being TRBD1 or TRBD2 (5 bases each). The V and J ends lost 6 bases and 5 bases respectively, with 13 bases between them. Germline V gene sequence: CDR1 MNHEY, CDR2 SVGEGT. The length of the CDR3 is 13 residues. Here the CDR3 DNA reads TGTGCCAGCAGGATCGGGGCCCTTGAGACCCAGTACTTC. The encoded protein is CASRIGALETQYF.

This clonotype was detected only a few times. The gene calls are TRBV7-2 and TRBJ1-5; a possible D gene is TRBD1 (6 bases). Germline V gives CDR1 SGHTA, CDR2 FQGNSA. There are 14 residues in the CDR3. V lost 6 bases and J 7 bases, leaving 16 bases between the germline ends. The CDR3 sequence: CASSSDRTSQPQHF. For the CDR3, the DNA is TGTGCCAGCAGTTCCGACAGGACGAGCCAGCCCCAGCATTTT.

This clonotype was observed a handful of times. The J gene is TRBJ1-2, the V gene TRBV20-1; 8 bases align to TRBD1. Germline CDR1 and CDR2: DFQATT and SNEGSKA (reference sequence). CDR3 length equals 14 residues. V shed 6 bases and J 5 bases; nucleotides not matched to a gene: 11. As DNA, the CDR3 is TGCAGTGCCGGGCAGGGGGCTTGGGTTTATGGCTACACCTTC. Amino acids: CSAGQGAWVYGYTF.

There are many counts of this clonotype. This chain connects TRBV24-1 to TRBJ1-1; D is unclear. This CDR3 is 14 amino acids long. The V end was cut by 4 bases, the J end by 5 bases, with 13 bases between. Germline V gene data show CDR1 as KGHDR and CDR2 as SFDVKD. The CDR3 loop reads CATSDRGRDTEAFF. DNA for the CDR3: TGTGCCACCAGTGACCGGGGAAGGGATACTGAAGCTTTCTTT.

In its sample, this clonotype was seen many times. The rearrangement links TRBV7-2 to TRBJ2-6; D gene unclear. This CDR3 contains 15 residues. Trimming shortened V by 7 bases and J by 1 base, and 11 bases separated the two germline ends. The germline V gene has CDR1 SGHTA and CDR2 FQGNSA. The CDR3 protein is CASTLDWSGANVLTF. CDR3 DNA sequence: TGTGCCAGCACCCTCGATTGGTCTGGGGCCAACGTCCTGACTTTC.